These T cell receptor beta chains were read from a single sample in a study of cytomegalovirus exposure and HLA in healthy donors. The protocol was immunoSEQ multiplex PCR, while the TCRdb copy is restricted to in-frame clones and leaves out a portion. The sample has approximately 46,000 clones; more than 85% are singletons. Sequencing used PBMCs. These receptors came from a woman aged 18 to 35 in good health and CMV-seronegative. The CDR3 runs from the conserved cysteine through the conserved F or W. D genes are given only for firm matches. Clone size is stated in some rows and not others, as once, few, many or a class when expanded.

d_gene	j_gene	v_gene	abundance	CDR3aa	CDR3nt
TRBD2	TRBJ2-7	TRBV30	.	CASQAGRNPYEQYF	TGTGCCTCCCAAGCGGGAAGAAATCCTTACGAGCAGTACTTC
TRBD1	TRBJ1-1	TRBV28	once	CASSLRGTVNTEAFF	TGTGCCAGCAGTTTACGGGGGACAGTGAACACTGAAGCTTTCTTT
TRBD2	TRBJ2-7	TRBV28	once	CASTPGLAGYEQYF	TGTGCCAGCACCCCGGGACTAGCGGGTTACGAGCAGTACTTC
.	TRBJ2-5	TRBV7-9	.	CASSLGGIALETQYF	TGTGCCAGCAGCTTAGGCGGGATCGCGTTGGAGACCCAGTACTTC
.	TRBJ1-2	TRBV5-1	.	CASSPGEGSGYTF	TGCGCCAGCAGCCCCGGGGAGGGCTCTGGCTACACCTTC
.	TRBJ2-3	TRBV6-5	.	CASSYRASVDTQYF	TGTGCCAGCAGTTACCGAGCTAGCGTAGATACGCAGTATTTT
TRBD1	TRBJ2-1	TRBV15	.	CATSRGRDRQEEQFF	TGTGCCACCAGCAGAGGCCGGGACAGGCAGGAAGAGCAGTTCTTC
TRBD2	TRBJ2-5	TRBV28	.	CASTSGGSWETQYF	TGTGCCAGCACTAGCGGGGGGTCGTGGGAGACCCAGTACTTC
.	TRBJ2-3	TRBV9	.	CASSVSTSTDTQYF	TGTGCCAGCAGCGTGAGTACTAGCACAGATACGCAGTATTTT
TRBD1	TRBJ1-1	TRBV28	.	CASTVGQQNTEAFF	TGTGCCAGCACCGTGGGACAGCAGAACACTGAAGCTTTCTTT
TRBD1	TRBJ2-7	TRBV6-1	few	CASSESGTGSYEQYF	TGTGCCAGCAGTGAAAGTGGGACAGGGTCCTACGAGCAGTACTTC
TRBD2	TRBJ2-7	TRBV7-9	once	CASSFRGVAYEQYF	TGTGCCAGCAGCTTTCGGGGGGTCGCCTACGAGCAGTACTTC
TRBD1	TRBJ2-1	TRBV7-6	.	CASSAPFAGQAGEQFF	TGTGCCAGCAGCGCCCCCTTCGCTGGACAGGCGGGCGAGCAGTTCTTC
.	TRBJ2-1	TRBV28	.	CASGRGNNEQFF	TGTGCCAGCGGACGAGGGAACAATGAGCAGTTCTTC
.	TRBJ2-7	TRBV7-9	.	CASSLAQSPSEQYF	TGTGCCAGCAGCTTAGCACAGTCCCCGAGCGAGCAGTACTTC
.	TRBJ1-5	TRBV30	.	CAWSVQVGPQHF	TGTGCCTGGAGTGTACAGGTGGGGCCCCAGCATTTT
TRBD2	TRBJ2-1	TRBV6-1	.	CASSDKRGPYNEQFF	TGTGCCAGCAGTGATAAGCGGGGGCCCTACAATGAGCAGTTCTTC
TRBD2	TRBJ2-1	TRBV28	.	CATLSSGSSNEQFF	TGTGCCACCCTTTCTAGCGGGAGTTCGAATGAGCAGTTCTTC
.	TRBJ2-1	TRBV15	.	CATSTTTLQGGTYNEQFF	TGTGCCACCAGCACTACTACCTTACAGGGGGGGACCTACAATGAGCAGTTCTTC